The clone carrying this TCR beta chain was observed a few times. The target antigen is unknown. Repertoires were generated with immunoSEQ multiplex PCR, while TCRdb's copy carries only in-frame clones and drops some. The sample shows roughly 59,000 clones, around three quarters of them seen only once. This CDR3 is built from 14 residues. Germline V gene sequence: CDR1 SNHLY, CDR2 FYNNEI. V lost 7 bases and J lost 0, with 12 bases in between. The data stem from a study of radiotherapy plus CTLA-4 blockade in lung cancer. Across the whole study: Of the patients, roughly 20% showed objective responses and about 30% attained disease control.

Study observations and caveats: In blood, after radiotherapy plus ipilimumab, tumor-derived TCR clones expanded.

The TCR was taken from a human donor with non-small cell lung cancer whose response to radiotherapy plus ipilimumab could not be evaluated. Sample: peripheral blood, taken from a patient treated with radiotherapy plus ipilimumab. The rearrangement links TRBV2 to TRBJ1-2; D unclear. In DNA form, the CDR3 reads TGTGCCAGCAAAGAACAGAGAACTAACTATGGCTACACCTTC. Its protein is CASKEQRTNYGYTF.